The clone carrying this T cell receptor (beta chain) was recorded many times. Antigen unknown. Regions amplified from RNA transcripts were the TCR beta CDR3 regions. An initial round of RT-PCR targeting the TCR CDR3 relied on the HTBI primer set. TCRdb processed the multiplex PCR reads anew with MiXCR; each CDR3 protein has one entry. Of 500,000 to 750,000 distinct CDR3 sequences in the sample, more than 13% were seen once. The sample belongs to a study of T cells in Graves' hyperthyroidism and ophthalmopathy. Study findings and constraints: It was a median roughly six months before onset that the model predicted ophthalmopathy. Ophthalmopathy and stable hyperthyroidism were separated by a 13 V-J model.

The cohort's ophthalmopathy patients, a group with duration under 3 months, had a Clinical Activity Score of at least 3 and a NOSPECS grade of at least 4. The TCR originated in a young woman with Graves' ophthalmopathy. The sequencing sample was made of blood.

The CDR3 reads CASRTRGLANEQFF. CDR3 sequence (DNA): TGTGCCAGCAGGACCCGGGGACTAGCGAATGAGCAGTTCTTC. The V and J genes are TRBV6-1 and TRBJ2-1; 10 bases are shared with TRBD2. CDR1 is MNHNS and CDR2 is SASEGT in the germline V gene. The CDR3 loop spans 14 amino acids. J was trimmed by 7 bases and V by 6 bases; bases with no gene match: 6.